One sample yielded the 31 T cell receptor beta chains listed below, sequenced in a study of blood T cell repertoires in COVID-19. TCRdb's table, derived via immunoSEQ multiplex PCR, lists solely in-frame clones and lacks some. Among about 140,000 clones listed, over 70% were seen once. The source material was peripheral blood. The origin of the receptors is an older woman with acute or convalescent COVID-19.

V is TRBV29-1 and J is TRBJ2-1; tentative D call: TRBD2 (6 bases). Germline assignment: CDR1 SQVTM and CDR2 ANQGSEA. Trimming left V 6 bases short and J 15 bases short, with 15 bases between. The CDR3 has 10 amino acids. The CDR3 region has the DNA TGCAGCGTGGGAGATGCTAGCGTGTTCTTC. Its translation is CSVGDASVFF.

The V call is TRBV5-6, the J call TRBJ1-2, with 8 bases that match TRBD1. The trim removed 5 bases at V and 7 bases at J, leaving 7 bases unmatched. Germline CDR1 reads SGHDT; CDR2 reads YYEEEE. The CDR3 contains 13 residues. CDR3 DNA sequence: TGTGCCAGCAGACTTCAGGGGGCCAGTGGCTACACCTTC. Protein: CASRLQGASGYTF.

V and J are TRBV6-5 and TRBJ2-2, with 8 bases fitting TRBD2. From germline, CDR1 is MNHEY and CDR2 SVGAGI. The CDR3 covers 15 residues. The V segment lost 6 bases and the J segment 7 bases; nucleotides outside the gene matches: 10. DNA of the CDR3: TGTGCCAGCAGCCCCAGCGGGAGAAAAATCGGGGAGCTGTTTTTT. This sequence encodes CASSPSGRKIGELFF.

The chain carries TRBV9 and TRBJ1-1, with D uncertain. The length of the CDR3 is 17 residues. V was clipped by 0 bases and J by 4 bases, with 19 bases between them. Germline lookup yields CDR1 SGDLS and CDR2 YYNGEE. The CDR3 region has the DNA TGTGCCAGCAGCGTAGGGTGGGCTGGGCGATTAGGCACTGAAGCTTTCTTT. Translation: CASSVGWAGRLGTEAFF.

The V call is TRBV5-1, the J call TRBJ1-6; D is unresolved. Germline V gene lookup returns CDR1 SGHRS and CDR2 YFSETQ. This CDR3 spans 13 amino acids. V dropped 1 base and J dropped 8 bases, with 7 bases sitting between them. CDR3 DNA: TGCGCCAGCAGCTTGTTCCGGGATTCACCCCTCCACTTT. It translates to CASSLFRDSPLHF.

The chain employs TRBV27 and TRBJ2-5; tentative D call: TRBD1 (6 bases). This CDR3 has 14 amino acids. V was shortened by 6 bases and J by 5 bases, with 16 bases between the two germline ends. CDR1 and CDR2 from the germline V gene are MNHEY and SMNVEV (reference sequence). Written as DNA, the CDR3 is TGTGCCAGCAGACCCGGGACAATGGGGGAGACCCAGTACTTC. As protein: CASRPGTMGETQYF.

This clone occurred once. The chain combines TRBV3-1 (or the pseudogene TRBV3-2) with TRBJ2-1; tentative D call: TRBD2 (5 bases). The length of the CDR3 is 17 residues. V was shortened by 1 base and J by 4 bases, with 17 bases between the two germline ends. The germline gives CDR1 LGHDT, CDR2 YNNKEL (reference sequence). The CDR3 here is CASSQAGVLVGYNEQFF. CDR3 in DNA: TGTGCCAGCAGCCAAGCCGGGGTGCTTGTGGGGTACAATGAGCAGTTCTTC.

This clone was seen a handful of times. The CDR3 DNA reads TGTGCCAGTAGTATACCTAGCGGGAGGATTTCTAGGTCCTACAATGAGCAGTTCTTC. Translating it yields CASSIPSGRISRSYNEQFF. This chain joins TRBV19 and TRBJ2-1, with 11 bases that match TRBD2. After removal of 2 bases from V and 1 base from J, the junction contained 10 bases not matched to a gene. Per the germline V gene, CDR1 is LNHDA and CDR2 is SQIVND (reference sequence). This CDR3 is 19 amino acids long.

The chain is built from TRBV10-1 and TRBJ2-3; TRBD2 is a possible D gene (6 bases). The CDR3 is made up of 12 amino acids. Germline lookup yields CDR1 WNHNN and CDR2 SYGVQD (reference sequence). Trimming took off 6 bases at V and 12 bases at J, with 16 bases between the two ends. In DNA, the CDR3 is TGCGCCAGCAGGAGGGACTCGGGACGACAGTATTTT. Amino acids: CASRRDSGRQYF.

This clone was recorded a few times. The chain uses TRBV5-1 and TRBJ1-1; maybe TRBD1 (6 bases). V was clipped by 3 bases and J by 1 base, with 10 bases between them. Per the germline V gene, CDR1 is SGHRS and CDR2 is YFSETQ. CDR3 length: 14 residues. The CDR3 DNA reads TGCGCCAGCAGCTCAGGACAGCCGAACACTGAAGCTTTCTTT. Amino acids: CASSSGQPNTEAFF.

V is TRBV7-3 and J is TRBJ2-3, with no clear D. The CDR3 totals 12 residues. V was clipped by 5 bases and J by 8 bases, with 11 bases between them. Germline V gene sequence: CDR1 SGHTA, CDR2 FQGTGA. CDR3 sequence: CASSPYPGTQYF. The CDR3 nucleotides are TGTGCCAGCAGCCCTTACCCGGGTACGCAGTATTTT. The variable domain in full, with the rest retrieved from reference TRBV7-3 and TRBJ2-3, is GAGVSQTPSNKVTEKGKYVELRCDPISGHTALYWYRQSLGQGPEFLIYFQGTGAADDSGLPNDRFFAVRPEGSVSTLKIQRTERGDSAVYLCASSPYPGTQYFGPGTRLTVL.

The chain recombines TRBV7-9 with TRBJ2-7; possibly TRBD2 for D (5 bases). Germline-derived CDR1 and CDR2 are SEHNR and FQNEAQ (reference sequence). V was pared by 3 bases and J by 3 bases, with 12 bases between. The CDR3 runs 14 residues. The CDR3 is CASSFEGWSYEQYF. CDR3 DNA: TGTGCCAGCAGCTTTGAGGGATGGAGCTACGAGCAGTACTTC.

Concerning this clone: The sample holds other DNA sequences that translate to the same CDR3. The rearrangement joins TRBV27 to TRBJ2-7, with D perhaps matching TRBD1 (6 bases). CDR3 length: 13 residues. V gave up 5 bases and J gave up 1 base, with 9 bases separating them. The germline V gene encodes CDR1 MNHEY and CDR2 SMNVEV (reference sequence). CDR3 DNA: TGTGCCAGCAGTCTAAGGGGGTCCTACGAGCAGTACTTC. Translated, it gives CASSLRGSYEQYF.

The chain combines TRBV27 with TRBJ1-1, with TRBD1 identical over 8 bases. This CDR3 is 14 amino acids long. Losses at the gene ends were 4 bases for V and 5 bases for J; bases not matched to a gene: 6. CDR1 is MNHEY and CDR2 is SMNVEV in the germline V gene (reference sequence). This chain's CDR3 is CASSWRTGYTEAFF. CDR3 nucleotide sequence: TGTGCCAGCAGTTGGAGGACAGGGTATACTGAAGCTTTCTTT.

This clone has a single count. V and J are TRBV18 and TRBJ1-1; D ambiguous. Germline V gene sequence: CDR1 KGHSH, CDR2 LQKENI. There are 14 residues in the CDR3. Trimming removed 6 bases at V and 1 base at J, with 12 bases between. The CDR3 DNA follows: TGTGCCAGCTCGGGCCAACAGACGAACACTGAAGCTTTCTTT. This codes for CASSGQQTNTEAFF.

The chain uses TRBV27 and TRBJ1-1; maybe TRBD1 (5 bases). The germline V gene encodes CDR1 MNHEY and CDR2 SMNVEV (reference sequence). V was clipped by 5 bases and J by 0 bases, with 13 bases between them. The CDR3 has 15 amino acids. This chain's CDR3 is CASSPQRGMNTEAFF. In nucleotides, the CDR3 is TGTGCCAGCAGTCCACAACGGGGGATGAACACTGAAGCTTTCTTT.

This rearrangement joins TRBV6-6 to TRBJ1-5; perhaps TRBD1 as D (6 bases). Germline CDR1 and CDR2: MNHNY and SVGAGI (reference sequence). The CDR3 totals 15 residues. The V end lost 5 bases, the J end lost 7 bases, and 18 bases lay between the germline ends. The CDR3 coding sequence is TGTGCCAGCAGTGAGACCCCAGCCCAGGGGCAGCCCCAGCATTTT. It encodes CASSETPAQGQPQHF.

The chain carries TRBV12-3 or TRBV12-4 and TRBJ2-1, with TRBD2 matching over 9 bases. The CDR3 consists of 12 residues. Losses at the gene ends were 5 bases for V and 12 bases for J; bases not matched to a gene: 5. The DNA for the CDR3 is TGTGCCAGCAGTCTAGGACTAGCGCGGCAGTTCTTC. Translated: CASSLGLARQFF.

V and J are TRBV7-9 and TRBJ1-1; possible D gene TRBD1, 6 bases. Germline CDR1 reads SEHNR; CDR2 reads FQNEAQ (reference sequence). The length of the CDR3 is 15 residues. V gave up 9 bases and J gave up 0 bases, with 17 bases separating them. The CDR3 DNA follows: TGTGCCAGTAGTGGGGGCGTCACCCTGAACACTGAAGCTTTCTTT. The encoded protein is CASSGGVTLNTEAFF.

The gene calls are TRBV10-3 and TRBJ2-1, with 9 bases matching TRBD2. The CDR3 consists of 15 residues. Trimming at V came to 3 bases and at J to 2 bases, leaving 2 bases not matched to a gene. Germline loops: CDR1 ENHRY, CDR2 SYGVKD. CDR3 sequence reads: CAISDRLAAYNEQFF. CDR3 DNA sequence: TGTGCCATCAGTGATCGACTAGCGGCCTACAATGAGCAGTTCTTC.

V gene TRBV6-1 combines with J gene TRBJ1-2, with D hard to call. Germline lookup yields CDR1 MNHNS and CDR2 SASEGT. V lost 3 bases to trimming and J lost 5 bases, with 19 bases between them. The CDR3 runs 16 residues. The CDR3 coding sequence is TGTGCCAGCAGTGACCGAGGGAGGATTCGTAGGTATGGCTACACCTTC. This gives the protein CASSDRGRIRRYGYTF.

V is TRBV6-5 and J is TRBJ2-7, with D perhaps TRBD2 (6 bases). The ends were cut back, 6 bases at V and 0 bases at J, with 9 bases in the middle. Germline CDR1 reads MNHEY; CDR2 reads SVGAGI. There are 13 residues in the CDR3. The CDR3 DNA follows: TGTGCCAGCAGAGAGACTAGCTCCTACGAGCAGTACTTC. Translation: CASRETSSYEQYF.

The CDR3 here is CASSWTGTSEKLFF. The CDR3 DNA reads TGTGCCAGCAGCTGGACAGGGACGAGTGAAAAACTGTTTTTT. The rearrangement uses TRBV5-4 and TRBJ1-4; 8 bases line up with TRBD1. V trimming: 3 bases; J trimming: 7 bases; junction bases outside the gene matches: 5. Germline-derived CDR1 and CDR2 are SGHNT and YYREEE (reference sequence). This CDR3 has 14 residues.

The chain combines TRBV18 with TRBJ1-3, with 7 nucleotides matching TRBD1. The germline CDR1 and CDR2 sequences are KGHSH and LQKENI. The CDR3 consists of 16 residues. J gave up 2 bases and V 3 bases, and 7 bases lay outside the gene matches. CDR3 loop: CASSPPGQNTGNTIYF. The CDR3, as DNA: TGTGCCAGCTCACCTCCGGGACAGAATACTGGAAACACCATATATTTT.

J is TRBJ1-6 and V is TRBV6-5; possible D gene TRBD1, 5 bases. The length of the CDR3 is 16 residues. V was shortened by 0 bases and J by 7 bases, with 13 bases between the two germline ends. Germline V gene sequence: CDR1 MNHEY, CDR2 SVGAGI. The CDR3 DNA reads TGTGCCAGCAGTTACTCGGCGGGGGGGTCGAATTCACCCCTCCACTTT. Translated, it gives CASSYSAGGSNSPLHF.

The chain uses TRBV20-1 and TRBJ2-3, with a tentative D call TRBD1 (5 bases). V was pared by 6 bases and J by 8 bases, with 12 bases between. Germline-derived CDR1 and CDR2 are DFQATT and SNEGSKA (reference sequence). The CDR3 is 11 residues long. The CDR3 loop reads CSASFQGTQYF. CDR3 sequence (DNA): TGCAGTGCGAGCTTCCAGGGTACGCAGTATTTT.

The V and J genes are TRBV5-8 and TRBJ1-4; D remains unclear. The CDR3 is 14 residues long. Trimming shortened V by 4 bases and J by 8 bases, and 15 bases separated the two germline ends. Germline assignment: CDR1 SGHTS and CDR2 YDEGEE. CDR3 loop: CASSQGWREEKLFF. In DNA, the CDR3 is TGTGCCAGCAGCCAAGGGTGGCGGGAGGAAAAACTGTTTTTT.

The V and J genes are TRBV5-1 and TRBJ2-1; TRBD1 aligns across 8 bases. CDR1 SGHRS and CDR2 YFSETQ come from the germline V gene. The CDR3 sequence is 15 residues long. With 6 bases clipped from V and 2 bases from J, the junction kept 7 bases outside the gene matches. For the CDR3, the DNA is TGCGCCAGCAACCTTAGGACAGGGACCTACAATGAGCAGTTCTTC. Its protein product is CASNLRTGTYNEQFF.

The chain links TRBV30 to TRBJ1-1, with 8 bases fitting TRBD1. CDR1 and CDR2 from the germline V gene are GTSNPN and SVGIG (reference sequence). This CDR3 spans 14 amino acids. With 4 bases clipped from V and 5 bases from J, the junction kept 9 bases outside the gene matches. The CDR3 DNA is TGTGCCTGGAATGGAGGACAGGGTAGAACTGAAGCTTTCTTT. Amino acid sequence: CAWNGGQGRTEAFF.

The V gene is TRBV7-8, the J gene TRBJ1-3; D is undetermined. This CDR3 is 15 amino acids long. Per the germline V gene, CDR1 is SGHVS and CDR2 is FQNEAQ. V dropped 0 bases and J dropped 6 bases, with 12 bases sitting between them. CDR3 in amino acids: CASSLAQTRENTIYF. In DNA, the CDR3 is TGTGCCAGCAGCTTAGCGCAGACTAGGGAAAACACCATATATTTT.

The J gene is TRBJ2-1, the V gene TRBV6-1; 7 nucleotides match TRBD2. Germline loops: CDR1 MNHNS, CDR2 SASEGT. The length of the CDR3 is 16 residues. V shed 2 bases and J 3 bases; nucleotides not matched to a gene: 7. CDR3 region: CASSESPAGYYNEQFF. CDR3 bases: TGTGCCAGCAGTGAAAGCCCAGCGGGATACTACAATGAGCAGTTCTTC.